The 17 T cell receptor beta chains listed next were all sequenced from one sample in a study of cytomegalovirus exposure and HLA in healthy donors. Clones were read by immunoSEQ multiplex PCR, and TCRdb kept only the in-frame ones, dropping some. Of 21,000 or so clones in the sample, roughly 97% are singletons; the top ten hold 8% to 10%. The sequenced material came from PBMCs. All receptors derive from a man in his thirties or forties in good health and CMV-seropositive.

CDR3 in DNA: TGCAGCGTGGACAGGACTAACACTGAAGCTTTCTTT. Translating it yields CSVDRTNTEAFF. The chain has TRBV29-1 and TRBJ1-1, with 7 bases aligning to TRBD1. V lost 6 bases to trimming and J lost 2 bases; unmatched junction nucleotides: 3. The CDR3 length is 12 residues. Looked up from germline, CDR1 is SQVTM and CDR2 is ANQGSEA.

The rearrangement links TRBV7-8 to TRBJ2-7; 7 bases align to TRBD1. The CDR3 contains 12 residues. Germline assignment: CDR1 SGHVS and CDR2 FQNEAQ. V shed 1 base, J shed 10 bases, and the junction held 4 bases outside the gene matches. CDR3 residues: CASSLGWTGQYF. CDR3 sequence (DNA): TGTGCCAGCAGCTTAGGGTGGACAGGACAGTACTTC.

CDR3 loop: CASRESGKLFF. CDR3 coding DNA: TGTGCCAGCAGAGAAAGCGGAAAACTGTTTTTT. The chain recombines TRBV28 with TRBJ1-4; D not certain. The CDR3 runs 11 residues. Germline V gene lookup returns CDR1 MDHEN and CDR2 SYDVKM. V lost 6 bases and J 10 bases, leaving 9 bases between the germline ends.

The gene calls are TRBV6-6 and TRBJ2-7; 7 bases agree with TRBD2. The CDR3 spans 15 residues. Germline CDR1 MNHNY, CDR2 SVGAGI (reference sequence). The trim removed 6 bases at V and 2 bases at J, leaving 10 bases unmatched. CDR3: CASSLSSGRAYEQYF. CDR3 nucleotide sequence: TGTGCCAGCAGCCTATCTAGCGGAAGGGCCTACGAGCAGTACTTC.

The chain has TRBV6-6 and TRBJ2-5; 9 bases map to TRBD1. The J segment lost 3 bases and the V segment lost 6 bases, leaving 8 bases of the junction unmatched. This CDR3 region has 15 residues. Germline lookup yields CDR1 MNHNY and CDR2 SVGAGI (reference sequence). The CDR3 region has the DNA TGTGCCAGCAGGGGGACAGGGTGGGACAAAGAGACCCAGTACTTC. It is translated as CASRGTGWDKETQYF.

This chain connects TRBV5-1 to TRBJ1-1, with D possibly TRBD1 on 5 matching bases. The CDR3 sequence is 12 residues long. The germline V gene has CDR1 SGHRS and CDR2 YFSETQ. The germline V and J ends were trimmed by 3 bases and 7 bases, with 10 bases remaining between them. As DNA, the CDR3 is TGCGCCAGCAGCTATGCCGACAGTGAAGCTTTCTTT. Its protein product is CASSYADSEAFF.

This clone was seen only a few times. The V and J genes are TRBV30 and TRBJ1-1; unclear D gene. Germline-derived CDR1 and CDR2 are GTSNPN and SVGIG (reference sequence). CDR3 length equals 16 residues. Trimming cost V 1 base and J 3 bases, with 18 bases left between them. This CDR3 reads CAWSGVGGRKYTEAFF. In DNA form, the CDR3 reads TGTGCCTGGAGTGGTGTAGGTGGCAGGAAGTACACTGAAGCTTTCTTT. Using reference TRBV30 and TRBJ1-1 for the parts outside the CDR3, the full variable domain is SQTIHQWPATLVQPVGSPLSLECTVEGTSNPNLYWYRQAAGRGLQLLFYSVGIGQISSEVPQNLSASRPQDRQFILSSKKLLLSDSGFYLCAWSGVGGRKYTEAFFGQGTRLTVV.

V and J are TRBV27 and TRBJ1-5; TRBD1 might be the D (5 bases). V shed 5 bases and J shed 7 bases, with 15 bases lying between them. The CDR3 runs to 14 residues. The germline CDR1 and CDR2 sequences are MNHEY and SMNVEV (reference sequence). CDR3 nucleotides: TGTGCCAGCAGTATTGGGGGGAGTGGACAGCCCCAGCATTTT. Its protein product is CASSIGGSGQPQHF.

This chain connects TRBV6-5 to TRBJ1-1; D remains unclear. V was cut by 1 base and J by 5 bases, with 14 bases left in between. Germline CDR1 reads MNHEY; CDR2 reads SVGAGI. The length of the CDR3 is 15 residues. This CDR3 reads CASSYFPGVRTEAFF. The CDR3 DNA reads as TGTGCCAGCAGTTACTTTCCGGGAGTGAGGACTGAAGCTTTCTTT.

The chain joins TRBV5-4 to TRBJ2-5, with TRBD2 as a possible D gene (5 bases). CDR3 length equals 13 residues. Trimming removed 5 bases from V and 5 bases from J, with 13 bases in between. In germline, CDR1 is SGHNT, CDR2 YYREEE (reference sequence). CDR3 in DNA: TGTGCCAGCAGTAAAACTAGTAGTGAGACCCAGTACTTC. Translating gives CASSKTSSETQYF.

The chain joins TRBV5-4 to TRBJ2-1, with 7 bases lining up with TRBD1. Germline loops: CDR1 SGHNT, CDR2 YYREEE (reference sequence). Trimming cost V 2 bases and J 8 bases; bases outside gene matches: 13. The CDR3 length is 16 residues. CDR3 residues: CASSLGQAPTQHEQFF. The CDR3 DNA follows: TGTGCCAGCAGCTTAGGACAGGCACCCACCCAGCATGAGCAGTTCTTC.

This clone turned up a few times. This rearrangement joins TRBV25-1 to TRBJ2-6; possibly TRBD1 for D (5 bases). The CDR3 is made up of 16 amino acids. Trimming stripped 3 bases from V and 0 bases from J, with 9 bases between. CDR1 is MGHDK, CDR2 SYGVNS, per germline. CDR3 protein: CASSDRVSSGANVLTF. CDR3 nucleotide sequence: TGTGCCAGCAGTGACAGGGTTTCCTCTGGGGCCAACGTCCTGACTTTC.

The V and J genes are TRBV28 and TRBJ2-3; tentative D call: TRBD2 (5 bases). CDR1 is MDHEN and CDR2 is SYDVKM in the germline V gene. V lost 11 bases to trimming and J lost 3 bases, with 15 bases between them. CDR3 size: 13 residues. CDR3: CASNSGETDTQYF. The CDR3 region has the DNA TGTGCCTCCAATAGTGGGGAGACAGATACGCAGTATTTT.

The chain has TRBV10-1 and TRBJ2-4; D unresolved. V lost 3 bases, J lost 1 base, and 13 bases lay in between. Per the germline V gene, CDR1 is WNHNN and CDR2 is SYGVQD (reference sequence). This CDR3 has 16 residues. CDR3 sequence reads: CASSERRDRAKNIQYF. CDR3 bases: TGCGCCAGCAGTGAACGGAGAGATCGGGCCAAAAACATTCAGTACTTC.

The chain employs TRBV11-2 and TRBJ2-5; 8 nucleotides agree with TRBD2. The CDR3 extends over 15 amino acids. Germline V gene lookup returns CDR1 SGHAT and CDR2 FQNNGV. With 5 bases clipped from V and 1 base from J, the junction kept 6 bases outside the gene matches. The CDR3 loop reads CASSAGTRIQETQYF. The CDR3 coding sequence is TGTGCCAGCAGCGCAGGGACTAGGATCCAAGAGACCCAGTACTTC.

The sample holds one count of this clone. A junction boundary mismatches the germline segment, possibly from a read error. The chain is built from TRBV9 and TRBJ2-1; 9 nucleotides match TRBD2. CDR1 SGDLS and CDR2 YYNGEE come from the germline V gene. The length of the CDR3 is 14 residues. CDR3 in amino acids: CASSVSGSYDEQFF. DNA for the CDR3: TGTGCCAGCAGCGTTAGCGGGAGCTACGATGAGCAGTTCTTC.

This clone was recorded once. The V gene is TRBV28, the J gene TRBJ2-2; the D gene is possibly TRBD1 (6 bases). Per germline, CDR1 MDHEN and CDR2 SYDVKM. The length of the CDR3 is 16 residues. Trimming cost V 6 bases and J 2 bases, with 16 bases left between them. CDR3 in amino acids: CASSRLGGFNTGELFF. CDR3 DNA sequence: TGTGCCAGCAGCCGCTTAGGGGGATTTAACACCGGGGAGCTGTTTTTT.